The sequence of this T cell receptor (beta chain) was determined in a study of beta chain features in type 1 diabetes. Isolated RNA was reverse transcribed in full, so expressed TCRB transcripts were sequenced. Sequenced by immunoSEQ multiplex PCR; TCRdb stores in-frame clones only, minus some. The data hold a few hundred thousand clones, with about 10% observed a single time. Study-wide results and limits: A definitive answer on HLA type influencing TCRB rearrangement was not reached here.

With regard to this clone: The antigen remains unidentified.

The V and J ends lost 7 bases and 1 base respectively, with 16 bases between them. Germline CDR1 and CDR2: SNHLY and FYNNEI. The CDR3 is made up of 15 amino acids. This clonotype was sampled from a woman under 30 in good health. The chain carries TRBV2 and TRBJ1-1, with D hard to call. What was sequenced was naive CD4+ T cells from blood. The CDR3 region has the DNA TGTGCCAGCACCCTACCGGGGTTCGGGAACACTGAAGCTTTCTTT. This encodes CASTLPGFGNTEAFF.